Listed below are T cell receptor beta chains from one sample, sequenced in a study of blood T cells in healthy people across ages. TCRdb reprocessed the 5' RACE reads via MiXCR and lists one record per CDR3 protein. Of about 1.7 million distinct CDR3 sequences listed, 28% are singletons. The sequenced sample was blood. Receptor source: a woman between 25 and 40 years old in good health. Both conserved end residues are part of each CDR3. Each record gives: CDR3 DNA, CDR3 protein, V gene, D gene, J gene, clone size. The D gene is left open where the match is weak. Part of the rows lack a size; the others show once, few, many or a class for expanded clones.

cdr3_nt: TGTGCCAGCAGCGCTAGCGGGGGTAAGGAGCAGTTCTTC
cdr3_aa: CASSASGGKEQFF
v_call: TRBV2
d_call: TRBD2
j_call: TRBJ2-1
clone_size: -

cdr3_nt: TGTGCCAGCAGCCCCAAAGTCTCTGGGGCCAACGCCCTGACTTTC
cdr3_aa: CASSPKVSGANALTF
v_call: TRBV7-6
d_call: -
j_call: TRBJ2-6
clone_size: -

cdr3_nt: TGCGCCAGCAGGCCGCAGGTCGGGGGGCGGGAGACCCAGTACTTC
cdr3_aa: CASRPQVGGRETQYF
v_call: TRBV5-1
d_call: -
j_call: TRBJ2-5
clone_size: -

cdr3_nt: TGTGCCAGCTGGGCTAGCGGACGCACAGATACGCAGTATTTT
cdr3_aa: CASWASGRTDTQYF
v_call: TRBV27
d_call: TRBD2
j_call: TRBJ2-3
clone_size: -

cdr3_nt: TGTGCCAGCAGTTCAACCACAGGGGGCGGCACAGATACGCAGTATTTT
cdr3_aa: CASSSTTGGGTDTQYF
v_call: TRBV6-6
d_call: TRBD1
j_call: TRBJ2-3
clone_size: -

cdr3_nt: TGTGCCAGCAGGAGGGGGGAACATCAGCCCCAGCATTTT
cdr3_aa: CASRRGEHQPQHF
v_call: TRBV2
d_call: -
j_call: TRBJ1-5
clone_size: -

cdr3_nt: TGTGCCAGCCGCCGACAGGCTCACGAGCAGTACTTC
cdr3_aa: CASRRQAHEQYF
v_call: TRBV2
d_call: -
j_call: TRBJ2-7
clone_size: -

cdr3_nt: TGTGCCTCACACTCTTGGGCTAAACCCTACGAGCAGTACTTC
cdr3_aa: CASHSWAKPYEQYF
v_call: TRBV12-3/TRBV12-4
d_call: -
j_call: TRBJ2-7
clone_size: -

cdr3_nt: TGCAGCGTGGGACGGGGGGAAGCTTTCTTT
cdr3_aa: CSVGRGEAFF
v_call: TRBV29-1
d_call: -
j_call: TRBJ1-1
clone_size: few

cdr3_nt: TGTGCCTGGAGTGAAACGGGAAATGAGCAGTTCTTC
cdr3_aa: CAWSETGNEQFF
v_call: TRBV30
d_call: -
j_call: TRBJ2-1
clone_size: -

cdr3_nt: TGTGCCACCAGTGATGGGGGACCGGGAGCTTTCTTT
cdr3_aa: CATSDGGPGAFF
v_call: TRBV24-1
d_call: -
j_call: TRBJ1-1
clone_size: -

cdr3_nt: TGCAGTGCTCCTTCCGGGACTTCGGGATTCTACGAGCAGTACTTC
cdr3_aa: CSAPSGTSGFYEQYF
v_call: TRBV20-1
d_call: -
j_call: TRBJ2-7
clone_size: -

cdr3_nt: TGTGCCAGCTTCGGGGGCCGTACCGGGGAGCTGTTTTTT
cdr3_aa: CASFGGRTGELFF
v_call: TRBV7-9
d_call: -
j_call: TRBJ2-2
clone_size: -

cdr3_nt: TGTGCCAGCAGCTTAGGGGAGACAGGGCCGCATGGCTACACCTTC
cdr3_aa: CASSLGETGPHGYTF
v_call: TRBV7-2
d_call: TRBD1
j_call: TRBJ1-2
clone_size: few

cdr3_nt: TGTGCCAGCAGCCAACAACGGGGGAGCTCCTCCTACGAGCAGTACTTC
cdr3_aa: CASSQQRGSSSYEQYF
v_call: TRBV3-1
d_call: -
j_call: TRBJ2-7
clone_size: many

cdr3_nt: TGTGCCAGCAGCGGGACAGGGGGCGCGGGGGCTTTCTTT
cdr3_aa: CASSGTGGAGAFF
v_call: TRBV2
d_call: TRBD1
j_call: TRBJ1-1
clone_size: -

cdr3_nt: TGCGCCAGCAGCTTACAGCAGGGCGTTAAGACTGAAGCTTTCTTT
cdr3_aa: CASSLQQGVKTEAFF
v_call: TRBV5-1
d_call: -
j_call: TRBJ1-1
clone_size: -

cdr3_nt: TGTGCCAGCAACCAAGTCGCAGGGCGATATGGCTACACCTTC
cdr3_aa: CASNQVAGRYGYTF
v_call: TRBV3-1
d_call: -
j_call: TRBJ1-2
clone_size: -

cdr3_nt: TGTGCCAGCCTCCCCCCAGGGGGCTACAATGAGCAGTTCTTC
cdr3_aa: CASLPPGGYNEQFF
v_call: TRBV7-9
d_call: TRBD1
j_call: TRBJ2-1
clone_size: -

cdr3_nt: TGTGCCACCAGCCTCTCTGTGGAGGGGGGGGCAGATACGCAGTATTTT
cdr3_aa: CATSLSVEGGADTQYF
v_call: TRBV24-1
d_call: -
j_call: TRBJ2-3
clone_size: few

cdr3_nt: TGTGCCAGCAGGGACAGGGGGGCCGAGCAGTACTTC
cdr3_aa: CASRDRGAEQYF
v_call: TRBV12-3/TRBV12-4
d_call: TRBD1
j_call: TRBJ2-7
clone_size: few

cdr3_nt: TGTGCCATCAGTGGGGGAAGGGTGAGCACAGATACGCAGTATTTT
cdr3_aa: CAISGGRVSTDTQYF
v_call: TRBV10-3
d_call: -
j_call: TRBJ2-3
clone_size: few

cdr3_nt: TGTGCCAGCAGGGGGGAGAGCTATGGCTACACCTTC
cdr3_aa: CASRGESYGYTF
v_call: TRBV7-8
d_call: -
j_call: TRBJ1-2
clone_size: -

cdr3_nt: TGCAGTGCTACAAACCTTGATGAGCAGTTCTTC
cdr3_aa: CSATNLDEQFF
v_call: TRBV20-1
d_call: -
j_call: TRBJ2-1
clone_size: -

cdr3_nt: TGTGCCAGCAGTTCGTGGGGGATCTCCTACGAGCAGTACTTC
cdr3_aa: CASSSWGISYEQYF
v_call: TRBV7-2
d_call: -
j_call: TRBJ2-7
clone_size: -

cdr3_nt: TGTGCCAGCAGCGGGACAGGGGCGACCTACGAGCAGTACTTC
cdr3_aa: CASSGTGATYEQYF
v_call: TRBV27
d_call: TRBD1
j_call: TRBJ2-7
clone_size: many

cdr3_nt: TGCAGCGTTGATGTCGGGAACACTGAAGCTTTCTTT
cdr3_aa: CSVDVGNTEAFF
v_call: TRBV29-1
d_call: -
j_call: TRBJ1-1
clone_size: few

cdr3_nt: TGTGCCAGCAGTCCTCGACTAGCCGTTCAGTACTTC
cdr3_aa: CASSPRLAVQYF
v_call: TRBV28
d_call: TRBD2
j_call: TRBJ2-4
clone_size: many

cdr3_nt: TGTGCCAGCTCATGGACTCTCGGAGAGACCCAGTACTTC
cdr3_aa: CASSWTLGETQYF
v_call: TRBV18
d_call: -
j_call: TRBJ2-5
clone_size: few

cdr3_nt: TGCAGTGCTAGAGTGTCTGGATACACAGATACGCAGTATTTT
cdr3_aa: CSARVSGYTDTQYF
v_call: TRBV20-1
d_call: -
j_call: TRBJ2-3
clone_size: -

cdr3_nt: TGCGCCAGCAGCTTACAGGGGGGTTACTACAATGAGCAGTTCTTC
cdr3_aa: CASSLQGGYYNEQFF
v_call: TRBV5-1
d_call: TRBD1
j_call: TRBJ2-1
clone_size: few

cdr3_nt: TGCAGTGCTAGAGAAATCGTAGCGCGGGAGGGCACAGATACGCAGTATTTT
cdr3_aa: CSAREIVAREGTDTQYF
v_call: TRBV20-1
d_call: TRBD2
j_call: TRBJ2-3
clone_size: -

cdr3_nt: TGTGCCAGCAGCCAAGAACGACCCCCGGTGAACACCGGGGAGCTGTTTTTT
cdr3_aa: CASSQERPPVNTGELFF
v_call: TRBV3-1
d_call: -
j_call: TRBJ2-2
clone_size: -